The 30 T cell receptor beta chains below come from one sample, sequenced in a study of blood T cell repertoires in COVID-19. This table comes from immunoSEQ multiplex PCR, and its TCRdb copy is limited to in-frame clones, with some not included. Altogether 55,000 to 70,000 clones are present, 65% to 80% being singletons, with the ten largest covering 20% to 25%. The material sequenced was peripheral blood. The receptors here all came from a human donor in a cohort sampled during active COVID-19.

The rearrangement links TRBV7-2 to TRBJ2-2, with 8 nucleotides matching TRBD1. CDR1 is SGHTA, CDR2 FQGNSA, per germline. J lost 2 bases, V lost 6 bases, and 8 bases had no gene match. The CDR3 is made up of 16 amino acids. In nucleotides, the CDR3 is TGTGCCAGCAGGAACTCCGGGACAGGCAACACCGGGGAGCTGTTTTTT. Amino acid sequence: CASRNSGTGNTGELFF.

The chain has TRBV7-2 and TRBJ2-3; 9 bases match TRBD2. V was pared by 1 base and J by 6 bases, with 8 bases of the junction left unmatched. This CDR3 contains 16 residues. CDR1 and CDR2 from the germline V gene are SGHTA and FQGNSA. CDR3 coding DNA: TGTGCCAGCAGCTTAGTTGCGCGGGGGGGCCGGGATACGCAGTATTTT. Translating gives CASSLVARGGRDTQYF.

CDR3 residues: CASSPGQVDTGNTIYF. In DNA form, the CDR3 reads TGTGCCAGCAGCCCGGGACAGGTCGATACTGGAAACACCATATATTTT. This chain uses TRBV7-2 with TRBJ1-3, with 8 bases identical to TRBD1. With V trimmed by 5 bases and J by 2 bases, 8 bases remained unmatched. CDR3 size: 16 residues. Germline CDR1 and CDR2: SGHTA and FQGNSA.

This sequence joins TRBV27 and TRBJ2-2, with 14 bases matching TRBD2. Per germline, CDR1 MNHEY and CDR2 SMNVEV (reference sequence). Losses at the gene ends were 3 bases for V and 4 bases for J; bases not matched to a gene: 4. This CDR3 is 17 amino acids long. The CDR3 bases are TGTGCCAGCAGTTTCAGACTAGCGGGGGGGCCCACCGGGGAGCTGTTTTTT. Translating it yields CASSFRLAGGPTGELFF.

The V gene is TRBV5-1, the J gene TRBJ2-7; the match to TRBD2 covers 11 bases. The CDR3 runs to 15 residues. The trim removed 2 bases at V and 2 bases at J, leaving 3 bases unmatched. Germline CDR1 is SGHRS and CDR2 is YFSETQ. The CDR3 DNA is TGCGCCAGCAGCTTAACTAGCGGGAGACCCTACGAGCAGTACTTC. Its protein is CASSLTSGRPYEQYF.

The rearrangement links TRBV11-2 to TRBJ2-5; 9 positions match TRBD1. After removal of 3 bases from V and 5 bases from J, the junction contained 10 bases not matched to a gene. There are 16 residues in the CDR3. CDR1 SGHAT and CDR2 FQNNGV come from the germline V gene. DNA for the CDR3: TGTGCCAGCAGCTTCCTGGACAGGGGTCACAGGGAGACCCAGTACTTC. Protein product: CASSFLDRGHRETQYF.

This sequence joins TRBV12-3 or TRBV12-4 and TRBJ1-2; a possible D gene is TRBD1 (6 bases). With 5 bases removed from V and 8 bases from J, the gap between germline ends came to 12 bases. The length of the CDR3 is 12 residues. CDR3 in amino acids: CASSRTARGYTF. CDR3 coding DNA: TGTGCCAGCAGTAGGACAGCGAGGGGCTACACCTTC.

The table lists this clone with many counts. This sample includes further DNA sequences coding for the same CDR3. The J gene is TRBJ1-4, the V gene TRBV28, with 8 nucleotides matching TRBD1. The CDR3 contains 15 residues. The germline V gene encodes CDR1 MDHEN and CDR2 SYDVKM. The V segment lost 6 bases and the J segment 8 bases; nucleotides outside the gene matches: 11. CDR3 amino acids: CASSSSGTGREKLFF. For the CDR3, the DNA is TGTGCCAGCAGCTCTTCCGGGACAGGACGAGAAAAACTGTTTTTT.

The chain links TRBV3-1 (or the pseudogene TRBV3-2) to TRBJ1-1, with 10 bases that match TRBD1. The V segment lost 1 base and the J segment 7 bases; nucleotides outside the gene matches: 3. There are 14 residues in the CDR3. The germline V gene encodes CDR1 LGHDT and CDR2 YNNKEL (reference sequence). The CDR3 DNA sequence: TGTGCCAGCAGCCAAGTGGGACAGGGGAGTGAAGCTTTCTTT. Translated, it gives CASSQVGQGSEAFF.

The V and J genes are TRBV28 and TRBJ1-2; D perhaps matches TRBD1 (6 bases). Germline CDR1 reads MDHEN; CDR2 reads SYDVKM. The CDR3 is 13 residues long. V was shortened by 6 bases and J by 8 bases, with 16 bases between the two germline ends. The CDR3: CASRATGSEGYTF. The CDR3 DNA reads TGTGCCAGCAGAGCGACAGGCTCTGAGGGCTACACCTTC.

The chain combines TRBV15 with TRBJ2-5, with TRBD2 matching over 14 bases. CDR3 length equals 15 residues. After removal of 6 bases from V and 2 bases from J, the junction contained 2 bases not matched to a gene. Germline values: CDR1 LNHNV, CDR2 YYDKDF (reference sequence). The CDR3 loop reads CATRRTSGGQETQYF. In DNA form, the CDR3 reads TGTGCCACCAGGAGGACTAGCGGGGGGCAAGAGACCCAGTACTTC.

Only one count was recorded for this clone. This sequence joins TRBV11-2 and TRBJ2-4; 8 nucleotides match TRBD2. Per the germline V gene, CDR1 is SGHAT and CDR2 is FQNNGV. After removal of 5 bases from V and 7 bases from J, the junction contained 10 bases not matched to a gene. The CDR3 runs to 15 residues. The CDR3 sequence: CASSPTGGRVNIQYF. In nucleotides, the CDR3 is TGTGCCAGCAGCCCCACGGGGGGGAGAGTCAACATTCAGTACTTC.

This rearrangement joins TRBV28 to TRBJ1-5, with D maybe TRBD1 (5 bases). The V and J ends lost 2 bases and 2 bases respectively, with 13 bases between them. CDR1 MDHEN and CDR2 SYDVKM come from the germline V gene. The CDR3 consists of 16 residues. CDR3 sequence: CASSLGRRGGNQPQHF. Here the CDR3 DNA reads TGTGCCAGCAGTTTAGGGAGGAGGGGTGGCAATCAGCCCCAGCATTTT.

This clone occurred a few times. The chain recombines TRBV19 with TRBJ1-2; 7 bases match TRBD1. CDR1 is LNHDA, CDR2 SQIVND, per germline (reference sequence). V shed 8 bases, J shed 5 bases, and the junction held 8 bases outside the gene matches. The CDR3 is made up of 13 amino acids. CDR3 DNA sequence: TGTGCCAGTCAGACAGGGTACAGTTATGGCTACACCTTC. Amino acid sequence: CASQTGYSYGYTF.

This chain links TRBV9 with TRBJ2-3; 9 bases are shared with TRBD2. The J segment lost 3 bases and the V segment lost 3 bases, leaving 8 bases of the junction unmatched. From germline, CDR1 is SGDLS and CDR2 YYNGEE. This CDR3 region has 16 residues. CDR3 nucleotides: TGTGCCAGCAGCGCATTAGCGGGGGTGGGAACAGATACGCAGTATTTT. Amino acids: CASSALAGVGTDTQYF.

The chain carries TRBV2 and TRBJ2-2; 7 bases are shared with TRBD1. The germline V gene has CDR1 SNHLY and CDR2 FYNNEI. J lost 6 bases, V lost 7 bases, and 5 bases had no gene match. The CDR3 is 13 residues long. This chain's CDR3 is CASTTTGAGELFF. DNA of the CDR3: TGTGCCAGCACAACAACAGGGGCCGGGGAGCTGTTTTTT.

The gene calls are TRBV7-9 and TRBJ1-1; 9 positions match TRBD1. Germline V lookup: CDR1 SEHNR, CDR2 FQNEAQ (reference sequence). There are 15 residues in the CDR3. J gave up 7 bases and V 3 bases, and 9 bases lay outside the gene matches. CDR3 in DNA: TGTGCCAGCAGCTTCGAACAGGGGGCGCGGGGTGAAGCTTTCTTT. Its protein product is CASSFEQGARGEAFF.

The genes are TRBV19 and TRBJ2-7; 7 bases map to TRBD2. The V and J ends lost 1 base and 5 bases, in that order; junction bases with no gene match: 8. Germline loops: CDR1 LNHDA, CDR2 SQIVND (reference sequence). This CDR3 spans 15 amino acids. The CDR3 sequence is CASSIASGLGNEQYF. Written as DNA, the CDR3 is TGTGCCAGTAGTATAGCTAGCGGCCTCGGAAACGAGCAGTACTTC.

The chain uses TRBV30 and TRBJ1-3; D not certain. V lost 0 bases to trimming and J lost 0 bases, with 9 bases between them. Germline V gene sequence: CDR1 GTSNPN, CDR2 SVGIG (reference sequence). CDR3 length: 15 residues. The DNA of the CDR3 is TGTGCCTGGAGTGTACGGGGAACCTCTGGAAACACCATATATTTT. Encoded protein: CAWSVRGTSGNTIYF.

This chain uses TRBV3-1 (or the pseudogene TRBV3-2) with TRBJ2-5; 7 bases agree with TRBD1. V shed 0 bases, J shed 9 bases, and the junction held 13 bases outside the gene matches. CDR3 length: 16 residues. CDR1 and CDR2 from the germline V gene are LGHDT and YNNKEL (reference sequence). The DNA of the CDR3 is TGTGCCAGCAGCCAAGACAACAGGGGTGGGCAGGTGGCCCAGTACTTC. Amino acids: CASSQDNRGGQVAQYF.

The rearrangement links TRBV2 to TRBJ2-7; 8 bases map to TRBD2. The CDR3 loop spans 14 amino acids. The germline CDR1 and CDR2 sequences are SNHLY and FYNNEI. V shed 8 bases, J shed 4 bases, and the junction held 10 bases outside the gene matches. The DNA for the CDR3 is TGTGCCAGCCGGTCGGGGGGGGGAGGTTACGAGCAGTACTTC. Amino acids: CASRSGGGGYEQYF.

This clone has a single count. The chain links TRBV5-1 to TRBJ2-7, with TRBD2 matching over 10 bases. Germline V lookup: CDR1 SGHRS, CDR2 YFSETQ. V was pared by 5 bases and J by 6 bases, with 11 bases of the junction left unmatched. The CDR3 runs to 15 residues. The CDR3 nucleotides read TGCGCCAGCAGGCCGGCTAGCGGGAGCCAGAGCGAGCAGTACTTC. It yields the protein CASRPASGSQSEQYF.

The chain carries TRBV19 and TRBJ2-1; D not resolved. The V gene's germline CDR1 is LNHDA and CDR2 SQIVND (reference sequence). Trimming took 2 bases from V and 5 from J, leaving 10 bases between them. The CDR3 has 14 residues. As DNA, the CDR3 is TGTGCCAGTAGTATACTCCCCCGGGACAATGAGCAGTTCTTC. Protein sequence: CASSILPRDNEQFF.

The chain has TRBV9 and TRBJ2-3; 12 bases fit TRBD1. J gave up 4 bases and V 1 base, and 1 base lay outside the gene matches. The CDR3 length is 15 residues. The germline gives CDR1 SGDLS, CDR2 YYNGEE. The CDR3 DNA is TGTGCCAGCAGCGTATGGGACAGGGGGCCAGATACGCAGTATTTT. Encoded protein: CASSVWDRGPDTQYF.

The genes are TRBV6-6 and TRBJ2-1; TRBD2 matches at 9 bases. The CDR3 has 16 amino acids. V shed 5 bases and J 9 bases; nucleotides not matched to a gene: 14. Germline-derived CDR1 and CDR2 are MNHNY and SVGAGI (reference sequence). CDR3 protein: CASSLSRAGGSGEQFF. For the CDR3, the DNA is TGTGCCAGCAGTCTCTCGAGAGCGGGAGGTTCCGGTGAGCAGTTCTTC.

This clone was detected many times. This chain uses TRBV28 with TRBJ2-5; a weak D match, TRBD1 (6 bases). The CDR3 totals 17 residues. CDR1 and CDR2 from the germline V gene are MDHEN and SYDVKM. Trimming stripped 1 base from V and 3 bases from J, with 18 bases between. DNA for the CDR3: TGTGCCAGCAGTTTATCCGGTAGAGGGGGTCATGAAGAGACCCAGTACTTC. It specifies CASSLSGRGGHEETQYF.

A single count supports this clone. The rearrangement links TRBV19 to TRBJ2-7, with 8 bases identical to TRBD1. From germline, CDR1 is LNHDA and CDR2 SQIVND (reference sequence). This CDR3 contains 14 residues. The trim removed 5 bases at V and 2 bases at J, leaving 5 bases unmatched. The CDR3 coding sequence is TGTGCCAGTAGTCCCGACAGGGGAACCTACGAGCAGTACTTC. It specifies CASSPDRGTYEQYF. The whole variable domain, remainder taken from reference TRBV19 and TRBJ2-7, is DGGITQSPKYLFRKEGQNVTLSCEQNLNHDAMYWYRQDPGQGLRLIYYSQIVNDFQKGDIAEGYSVSREKKESFPLTVTSAQKNPTAFYLCASSPDRGTYEQYFGPGTRLTVT.

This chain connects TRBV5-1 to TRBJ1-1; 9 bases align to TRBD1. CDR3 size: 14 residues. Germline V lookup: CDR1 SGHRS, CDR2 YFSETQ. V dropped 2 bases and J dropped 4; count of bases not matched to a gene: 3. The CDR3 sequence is CASSLQGAGTEAFF. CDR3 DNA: TGCGCCAGCAGCTTACAGGGGGCTGGCACTGAAGCTTTCTTT.

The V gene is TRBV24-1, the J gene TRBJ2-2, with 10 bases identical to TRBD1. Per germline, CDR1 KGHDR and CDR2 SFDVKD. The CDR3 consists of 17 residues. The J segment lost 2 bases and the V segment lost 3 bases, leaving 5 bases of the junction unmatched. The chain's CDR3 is CATSDHRDRGNTGELFF. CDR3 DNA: TGTGCCACCAGTGATCATCGGGACAGGGGCAACACCGGGGAGCTGTTTTTT.

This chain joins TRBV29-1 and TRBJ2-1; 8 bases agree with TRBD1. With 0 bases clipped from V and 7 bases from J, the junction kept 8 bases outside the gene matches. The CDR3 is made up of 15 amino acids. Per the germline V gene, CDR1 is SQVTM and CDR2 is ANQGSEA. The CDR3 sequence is CSVEDIRGRLNEQFF. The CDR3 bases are TGCAGCGTTGAAGATATCAGGGGGCGCCTAAATGAGCAGTTCTTC.